This T cell receptor beta chain was identified in a study of tumour-infiltrating T cells in Burkitt lymphoma. As for the study in general: The Burkitt lymphoma cohort spanned all epidemiological subtypes. Repertoire clonality predicted overall and progression-free survival.

Trimming at V came to 0 bases and at J to 7 bases, leaving 7 bases not matched to a gene. The CDR3 contains 14 residues. CDR1 SGDLS and CDR2 YYNGEE come from the germline V gene. Study conclusions and caveats: Several public clonotypes were shared across many Burkitt lymphoma patients.

Data came from immunoSEQ multiplex PCR; TCRdb stores just in-frame clones and leaves some out. The table lists around 1,600 clones, roughly 13% of them singletons, with less than 8.5% in the top ten. This clone was counted only a few times. Its antigen is not identified. This receptor was identified in a human donor with Burkitt lymphoma. The chain carries TRBV9 and TRBJ2-7; 7 bases line up with TRBD2. The sequenced sample consisted of tumor tissue. In DNA form, the CDR3 reads TGTGCCAGCAGCGTAGGGGGGGAGGGGAGAGAGCAGTACTTC. Amino acid sequence: CASSVGGEGREQYF.